This T cell receptor (beta chain) was recorded in a study of blood T cell repertoires in COVID-19. About the study: Material from acute and convalescent COVID-19 was sourced from the United States, Italy and Spain. T cells, B-cell-depleted T cells, or PBMCs provided the cDNA or gDNA that served as material.

Data came from immunoSEQ multiplex PCR; TCRdb stores just in-frame clones and leaves some out. The table shows tens of thousands of clones, with approximately 80% occurring only once. Between the trimmed V and J ends, which lost 5 bases and 5 bases, there was a span of 13 bases. CDR3 size: 13 residues. The sequence derives from a human donor in a cohort sampled during active COVID-19. The source material was peripheral blood. The chain has TRBV12-3 or TRBV12-4 and TRBJ2-7; TRBD1 is a possible D gene (5 bases). DNA for the CDR3: TGTGCCAGCAGTCCACGCTCGGACAACGAGCAGTACTTC. Translated, it gives CASSPRSDNEQYF.